These 19 T cell receptor beta chains were all obtained from the same sample, sequenced in a study of cytomegalovirus exposure and HLA in healthy donors (dated by TCRdb to about 2017). Receptor amplification or capture employed the immunoSEQ multiplex PCR assay. The multiplex PCR relied on a mix of 60 forward primers for TCR Vbeta segments and 13 reverse primers for TCR Jbeta segments. This immuneACCESS table, as held by TCRdb, lists in-frame sequences with V and J called but not all clones. Of the missing ones, under half trace to an unresolved V gene in checked studies; the others have no known cause. In this sample the table shows under 150,000 clones, approximately 80% of which occur a single time. The biggest ten clones account for under 3% of the sample. The sequencing sample was made of PBMCs. The receptors come from a man aged 30 to 39 in good health and CMV-seronegative.

The CDR3 sequence is CAWSVRQGGQYF. The CDR3 DNA reads TGTGCCTGGAGTGTACGCCAGGGTGGGCAGTACTTC. The chain is built from TRBV30 and TRBJ2-5; D is possibly TRBD1 (5 bases). The CDR3 sequence is 12 residues long. The V end was cut by 0 bases, the J end by 11 bases, with 13 bases between. Germline CDR1 reads GTSNPN; CDR2 reads SVGIG (reference sequence). The whole variable domain, remainder taken from reference TRBV30 and TRBJ2-5, is SQTIHQWPATLVQPVGSPLSLECTVEGTSNPNLYWYRQAAGRGLQLLFYSVGIGQISSEVPQNLSASRPQDRQFILSSKKLLLSDSGFYLCAWSVRQGGQYFGPGTRLLVL.

V and J are TRBV7-6 and TRBJ2-1, with 7 bases identical to TRBD2. With V trimmed by 2 bases and J by 0 bases, 7 bases remained unmatched. Per the germline V gene, CDR1 is SGHVS and CDR2 is FNYEAQ. There are 17 residues in the CDR3. The CDR3 sequence is CASSLHPGGRSYNEQFF. DNA of the CDR3: TGTGCCAGCAGCTTACACCCGGGAGGCCGCTCCTACAATGAGCAGTTCTTC.

The J gene is TRBJ2-3, the V gene TRBV7-9, with 9 nucleotides matching TRBD1. CDR3 length: 14 residues. Unmatched junction bases numbered 4, after V lost 5 bases and J lost 4 bases. Germline CDR1 and CDR2: SEHNR and FQNEAQ (reference sequence). CDR3 in amino acids: CASSSRDRADTQYF. The CDR3 DNA sequence: TGTGCCAGCAGCAGCCGGGACAGGGCAGATACGCAGTATTTT.

The chain combines TRBV5-8 with TRBJ1-2, with 7 bases identical to TRBD1. The CDR3 has 14 amino acids. Germline V gives CDR1 SGHTS, CDR2 YDEGEE. V gave up 4 bases and J gave up 4 bases; unmatched junction bases: 7. CDR3 region: CASSHGQVTYGYTF. CDR3 DNA sequence: TGTGCCAGCAGCCACGGACAGGTCACCTATGGCTACACCTTC.

The chain carries TRBV5-8 and TRBJ2-1; perhaps TRBD2 as D (6 bases). The germline CDR1 and CDR2 sequences are SGHTS and YDEGEE. The CDR3 is 15 amino acids. V gave up 2 bases and J gave up 2 bases, with 11 bases separating them. The CDR3 DNA reads as TGTGCCAGCAGCTTAGGTAGCGGAACCTACAATGAGCAGTTCTTC. Translated, it gives CASSLGSGTYNEQFF.

The chain recombines TRBV28 with TRBJ2-7; 16 bases align to TRBD2. V lost 6 bases and J lost 0; bases outside the gene matches: 8. The CDR3 totals 18 residues. Germline CDR1 MDHEN, CDR2 SYDVKM. The CDR3 coding sequence is TGTGCCAGCAGACCACCGGGACTAGCGGGAGGGCCCTCCTACGAGCAGTACTTC. Protein sequence: CASRPPGLAGGPSYEQYF.

This sequence joins TRBV10-2 and TRBJ1-1, with 8 bases lining up with TRBD1. The germline CDR1 and CDR2 sequences are WSHSY and SAAADI. J was trimmed by 4 bases and V by 9 bases; bases with no gene match: 7. This CDR3 has 13 residues. CDR3 region: CASSDRAGTEAFF. CDR3 coding DNA: TGCGCCAGTTCGGACAGGGCGGGCACTGAAGCTTTCTTT.

The chain employs TRBV2 and TRBJ2-5; 7 bases fit TRBD2. CDR3 length: 14 amino acids. Germline V gene lookup returns CDR1 SNHLY and CDR2 FYNNEI. V lost 3 bases and J lost 5; bases outside the gene matches: 6. The CDR3 sequence: CASSDGKGGETQYF. The DNA of the CDR3 is TGTGCCAGCAGTGATGGAAAGGGAGGGGAGACCCAGTACTTC.

The rearrangement joins TRBV5-4 to TRBJ2-1; D gene ambiguous. This CDR3 spans 13 amino acids. Germline loops: CDR1 SGHNT, CDR2 YYREEE (reference sequence). Between the trimmed V and J ends, which lost 1 base and 4 bases, there was a span of 6 bases. This CDR3 is CASSLPLYNEQFF. CDR3 coding DNA: TGTGCCAGCAGCTTGCCACTTTACAATGAGCAGTTCTTC.

The rearrangement joins TRBV19 to TRBJ2-7; TRBD2 aligns across 9 bases. Germline loops: CDR1 LNHDA, CDR2 SQIVND (reference sequence). The CDR3 has 14 amino acids. The trim removed 0 bases at V and 4 bases at J, leaving 1 base unmatched. CDR3 sequence: CASSIESGRYEQYF. The CDR3 DNA reads TGTGCCAGTAGTATAGAGAGCGGGAGGTACGAGCAGTACTTC.

The chain joins TRBV30 to TRBJ2-7, with D perhaps matching TRBD1 (6 bases). Trimming removed 4 bases at V and 6 bases at J, with 16 bases between. From germline, CDR1 is GTSNPN and CDR2 SVGIG (reference sequence). The CDR3 is 13 amino acids. DNA of the CDR3: TGTGCCTGGACCGGGACAAGCTTCGCCGAGCAGTACTTC. It yields the protein CAWTGTSFAEQYF.

The J gene is TRBJ2-7, the V gene TRBV12-5; weak D call: TRBD1 (5 bases). CDR3 size: 14 residues. Per germline, CDR1 LGHNT and CDR2 FRNRAP. V was cut by 6 bases and J by 0 bases, with 12 bases left in between. The CDR3 nucleotides read TGTGCTAGTGGATTAGGACAAAGCTCCTACGAGCAGTACTTC. Residues: CASGLGQSSYEQYF.

The CDR3 region is CANGCGGEVEDEQFF. For the CDR3, the DNA is TGTGCGAACGGGTGTGGGGGGGAGGTGGAAGATGAGCAGTTCTTC. This chain links TRBV21-1 with TRBJ2-1; TRBD2 reflects the table's D call only, with no check against the DNA. TRBV21-1 is marked as a pseudogene. CDR3 length equals 15 residues.

The V and J genes are TRBV5-8 and TRBJ1-1; 8 nucleotides agree with TRBD1. The CDR3 has 14 amino acids. V was clipped by 4 bases and J by 1 base; unmatched bases: 3. CDR1 and CDR2 from the germline V gene are SGHTS and YDEGEE. CDR3 sequence reads: CASSITGGNTEAFF. The DNA for the CDR3 is TGTGCCAGCAGCATTACAGGGGGGAACACTGAAGCTTTCTTT.

The chain employs TRBV19 and TRBJ1-1; TRBD1 is a possible D gene (5 bases). The CDR3 sequence is 14 residues long. Germline V gives CDR1 LNHDA, CDR2 SQIVND (reference sequence). V was shortened by 7 bases and J by 1 base, with 13 bases between the two germline ends. CDR3 protein: CASTPAGGNTEAFF. The DNA of the CDR3 is TGTGCCAGTACCCCCGCGGGGGGGAACACTGAAGCTTTCTTT.

The chain employs TRBV7-2 and TRBJ1-2, with 12 bases lining up with TRBD1. The V segment lost 4 bases and the J segment 7 bases; nucleotides outside the gene matches: 4. This CDR3 has 14 residues. Looked up from germline, CDR1 is SGHTA and CDR2 is FQGNSA. As DNA, the CDR3 is TGTGCCAGCAGCTGGGGACAGGGGGCGGGTGGCTACACCTTC. It translates to CASSWGQGAGGYTF.

This chain links TRBV5-1 with TRBJ2-5; 7 bases line up with TRBD1. With the DNA end fitting TRBJ2-7 better, the J assignment may be wrong. This CDR3 contains 15 residues. Germline V gene data show CDR1 as SGHRS and CDR2 as YFSETQ. In nucleotides, the CDR3 is TGCGCCAGCAGCTTATCGGGACAGAGCTCCTACGAGCAGTACTTC. Translated, it gives CASSLSGQSSYEQYF.

The V gene is TRBV4-2, the J gene TRBJ2-3; 9 bases match TRBD2. This CDR3 spans 18 amino acids. Germline CDR1 LGHNA, CDR2 YNFKEQ. Trimming at V came to 0 bases and at J to 10 bases, leaving 17 bases not matched to a gene. The CDR3 sequence: CASSQEIVGLAGRSAQYF. The CDR3 bases are TGTGCCAGCAGCCAAGAGATTGTCGGTCTAGCGGGACGGTCTGCGCAGTATTTT.

This chain joins TRBV19 and TRBJ2-1, with no clear D. Trimming pared 7 bases from V and 5 bases from J, leaving 21 bases between. The germline gives CDR1 LNHDA, CDR2 SQIVND (reference sequence). This CDR3 contains 16 residues. CDR3 coding DNA: TGTGCCAGTACCCTCGAGAGAACTTCCGCCCACAATGAGCAGTTCTTC. This codes for CASTLERTSAHNEQFF. The full variable domain, in which reference TRBV19 and TRBJ2-1 provide the parts outside the CDR3, is DGGITQSPKYLFRKEGQNVTLSCEQNLNHDAMYWYRQDPGQGLRLIYYSQIVNDFQKGDIAEGYSVSREKKESFPLTVTSAQKNPTAFYLCASTLERTSAHNEQFFGPGTRLTVL.